At least ten counts were recorded for the clone carrying this T cell receptor beta chain. What the recovered Cohort 3 donors had was two negative PCRs, clearance, or symptom resolution. The CDR3 has 15 amino acids. Germline CDR1 SEHNR, CDR2 FQNEAQ (reference sequence). V was clipped by 1 base and J by 0 bases, with 9 bases between them. The data were taken from a study of blood T cell repertoires in COVID-19. Background on the study: COVID-19 samples, acute and convalescent, were from the United States, Italy and Spain. Sources were T cells, B-cell-depleted T cells, or PBMCs; the material itself was cDNA or gDNA.

Original analysis: Reference gene primers were amplified, and this amplification served to estimate nucleated cell counts. Here immunoSEQ multiplex PCR was the method, and the copy in TCRdb shows in-frame clones only, minus some. V, J and clone size were drawn from that table, and D and trimming were deduced from the DNA. The table has over 120,000 clones, 75% to 80% seen once; the top ten hold about 2.9%. The chain combines TRBV7-9 with TRBJ1-1, with D unclear. This TCR came from a woman in her 50s who had recovered from COVID-19. Material for sequencing was PBMCs or T cells enriched from blood (not recorded which). The CDR3 nucleotides are TGTGCCAGCAGCTTAGTGAACAGAATGAACACTGAAGCTTTCTTT. Amino acid sequence: CASSLVNRMNTEAFF.